The entry below describes one TCR beta chain. The sample is drawn from a study of blood T cell repertoires in COVID-19. The germline V gene has CDR1 LGHDT and CDR2 YNNKEL (reference sequence). This CDR3 contains 14 residues. V gave up 1 base and J gave up 2 bases, with 8 bases separating them. Some clones are missing from TCRdb's copy, which holds only in-frame ones; the method was immunoSEQ multiplex PCR. The table lists about 280,000 clones, roughly 90% of them singletons, with 9.4% in the top ten. This sequence originates from a man younger than 30 with active or convalescent COVID-19. The chain employs TRBV3-1 (or the pseudogene TRBV3-2) and TRBJ2-5; the D is unclear. The sequenced sample was peripheral blood. CDR3 coding DNA: TGTGCCAGCAGCCAAGGACTCCGGCAAGAGACCCAGTACTTC. It encodes CASSQGLRQETQYF.